This is a list of T cell receptor beta chains from one sample in a study of shared clonotypes between healthy human individuals. Libraries were prepared by immunoSEQ multiplex PCR; TCRdb keeps only in-frame clonotypes and omits some of them. The data contain a few million clones, approximately 95% of them singletons. The sample comprised naive CD4+ T cells from PBMCs. Receptors originate from a man between 18 and 29 years old in good health. Some clones in this sample may be carry-over from other donors' samples. CDR3s include the opening cysteine and the closing phenylalanine or tryptophan. Each record gives: V gene, CDR3 protein.

V gene: TRBV7-3
CDR3 protein: CASSLLAGYEQYF

V gene: TRBV6-1
CDR3 protein: CASSEHGGGDTDTQYF

V gene: TRBV28
CDR3 protein: CASSSYSVGTGNSPLHF

V gene: TRBV7-9
CDR3 protein: CASSFLNRLSDTQYF

V gene: TRBV5-1
CDR3 protein: CASSFGPGGSGEQYF

V gene: TRBV15
CDR3 protein: CATSRDPGSQPQHF

V gene: TRBV5-4
CDR3 protein: CASTPGGQETQYF

V gene: TRBV30
CDR3 protein: CAWLPKPAGLAKNIQYF

V gene: TRBV21-1
CDR3 protein: CASSSQDRGPSSGANVLTF

V gene: TRBV30
CDR3 protein: CAWSVGTANTEAFF

V gene: TRBV28
CDR3 protein: CASTTGGSGGYTF

V gene: TRBV19
CDR3 protein: CASRVTGSLRAQHF